What follows is one TCR beta chain and its context. The CDR3 sequence is 14 residues long. V lost 3 bases to trimming and J lost 7 bases, with 15 bases between them. Germline CDR1 SGHRS, CDR2 YFSETQ. TCRdb independently ran MiXCR on the 5' RACE reads; one entry per CDR3 protein. The repertoire holds 40,000 to 65,000 distinct CDR3 sequences, with approximately 25% as singletons. CD25-based Treg depletion was applied to purified naive CD4+ T cells. Sequencing used tumor-infiltrating naive CD4+ T cells sorted from the breast tumor. Subset here: naive CD4+ T cells, CD4+CD45RA+CD25-. The chain joins TRBV5-1 to TRBJ2-3, with D possibly TRBD2 on 6 matching bases. This TCR was recovered from a female donor with breast cancer. CDR3: CASSSSGDINTQYF. CDR3 nucleotides: TGCGCCAGCAGCTCGTCGGGGGATATTAATACGCAGTATTTT.